The 15 T cell receptor beta chains below come from one sample, sequenced in a study of radiotherapy plus CTLA-4 blockade in lung cancer. TCRdb keeps only in-frame clones here, not all; method: immunoSEQ multiplex PCR. This repertoire shows 47,000 or so clones, 70% to 90% found once; its top ten account for about a quarter. The material sequenced was peripheral blood, taken from a patient treated with radiotherapy plus ipilimumab. All receptors come from a human donor with non-small cell lung cancer whose response to radiotherapy plus ipilimumab could not be evaluated.

This clone has a single count. The chain carries TRBV6-6 and TRBJ2-1, with D tentatively TRBD2 (6 bases). The CDR3 sequence is 14 residues long. Germline V gives CDR1 MNHNY, CDR2 SVGAGI (reference sequence). V was trimmed by 2 bases and J by 6 bases, leaving 11 bases between them. The CDR3 coding sequence is TGTGCCAGCAGTTACGGCGGGGTGGGCAATGAGCAGTTCTTC. Translated: CASSYGGVGNEQFF.

The genes are TRBV7-9 and TRBJ2-7, with D maybe TRBD2 (5 bases). Germline loops: CDR1 SEHNR, CDR2 FQNEAQ (reference sequence). This CDR3 region has 13 residues. The V and J ends lost 2 bases and 2 bases respectively, with 7 bases between them. The CDR3 nucleotides read TGTGCCAGCAGCTTACACGGGACCTACGAGCAGTACTTC. This translates into CASSLHGTYEQYF.

The chain has TRBV4-3 and TRBJ1-2; 7 bases are shared with TRBD1. Germline CDR1 is LGHNA and CDR2 is YSLEER. The CDR3 spans 12 residues. Losses at the gene ends were 4 bases for V and 8 bases for J; bases not matched to a gene: 4. The CDR3 bases are TGCGCCAGCAGCCCCGACAGGGTGGGCTACACCTTC. As protein: CASSPDRVGYTF.

V is TRBV28 and J is TRBJ1-2; TRBD1 aligns across 7 bases. The length of the CDR3 is 14 residues. Per the germline V gene, CDR1 is MDHEN and CDR2 is SYDVKM. V lost 5 bases and J lost 3; bases outside the gene matches: 6. CDR3 nucleotides: TGTGCCAGCAGTAAACAGGGGTCGTACTATGGCTACACCTTC. Its translation is CASSKQGSYYGYTF.

This chain links TRBV27 with TRBJ2-1; TRBD1 might be the D (5 bases). This CDR3 contains 18 residues. Trimming left V 6 bases short and J 2 bases short, with 23 bases between. Germline V gene data show CDR1 as MNHEY and CDR2 as SMNVEV (reference sequence). The CDR3 bases are TGTGCCAGCAGCCGACAGACCCCCTGGCACCAAACCTACAATGAGCAGTTCTTC. Protein: CASSRQTPWHQTYNEQFF.

This clone occurred once. The chain is built from TRBV5-1 and TRBJ2-2; D perhaps matches TRBD2 (6 bases). This CDR3 is built from 15 residues. Germline V CDR1 and CDR2: SGHRS, YFSETQ. Trimming took 2 bases from V and 4 from J, leaving 12 bases between them. In DNA form, the CDR3 reads TGCGCCAGCAGCTTTGGGGGGAGAGGCACCGGGGAGCTGTTTTTT. It codes for CASSFGGRGTGELFF.

V and J are TRBV15 and TRBJ2-1; 10 positions match TRBD1. V lost 8 bases, J lost 3 bases, and 7 bases stayed unmatched. The CDR3 runs to 15 residues. Per the germline V gene, CDR1 is LNHNV and CDR2 is YYDKDF (reference sequence). The CDR3: CATSLGTGDYNEQFF. The CDR3 DNA follows: TGTGCCACCTCACTTGGGACAGGGGACTACAATGAGCAGTTCTTC.

This clone was detected once. V is TRBV7-3 and J is TRBJ2-2; 16 bases align to TRBD2. The J segment lost 5 bases and the V segment lost 3 bases, leaving 3 bases of the junction unmatched. Germline CDR1 reads SGHTA; CDR2 reads FQGTGA. The CDR3 spans 17 residues. CDR3 residues: CASSLGLAGGPTGELFF. The DNA for the CDR3 is TGTGCCAGCAGCTTGGGACTAGCGGGAGGGCCAACCGGGGAGCTGTTTTTT.

This chain uses TRBV6-6 with TRBJ1-2; TRBD1 agrees at 9 bases. Germline CDR1 reads MNHNY; CDR2 reads SVGAGI (reference sequence). The CDR3 extends over 14 amino acids. The trim removed 5 bases at V and 3 bases at J, leaving 4 bases unmatched. CDR3 loop: CASSKGDRDYGYTF. In DNA, the CDR3 is TGTGCCAGCAGTAAGGGGGACAGGGACTATGGCTACACCTTC.

The chain is built from TRBV11-3 and TRBJ2-3; D is perhaps TRBD1 (6 bases). V lost 3 bases and J 2 bases, leaving 9 bases between the germline ends. The CDR3 consists of 14 residues. Germline V gene sequence: CDR1 SGHNT, CDR2 YENEEA. The CDR3 coding sequence is TGTGCCAGCAGCTTCGGGACACCCACAGATACGCAGTATTTT. Amino acids: CASSFGTPTDTQYF.

The V call is TRBV27, the J call TRBJ1-5, with a tentative D call TRBD1 (6 bases). V shed 5 bases and J shed 4 bases, with 18 bases lying between them. This CDR3 is 16 amino acids long. The germline V gene encodes CDR1 MNHEY and CDR2 SMNVEV (reference sequence). The CDR3 is CASSPLLTGFNQPQHF. CDR3 coding DNA: TGTGCCAGCAGTCCCCTACTCACAGGGTTTAATCAGCCCCAGCATTTT.

The gene calls are TRBV5-4 and TRBJ2-6; D unclear. The V gene's germline CDR1 is SGHNT and CDR2 YYREEE (reference sequence). Trimming left V 4 bases short and J 4 bases short, with 6 bases between. The CDR3 covers 13 residues. For the CDR3, the DNA is TGTGCCAGCAGCCGCGGCGGGGCCAACGTCCTGACTTTC. The encoded protein is CASSRGGANVLTF.

The genes are TRBV7-9 and TRBJ1-4; no firm D call. Between the trimmed V and J ends, which lost 1 base and 5 bases, there was a span of 8 bases. Looked up from germline, CDR1 is SEHNR and CDR2 is FQNEAQ (reference sequence). This CDR3 spans 14 amino acids. CDR3 in amino acids: CASSLEMENEKLFF. CDR3 bases: TGTGCCAGCAGCTTAGAGATGGAGAATGAAAAACTGTTTTTT.

The CDR3, as DNA: TGTGCCAGCAGCTTAGGGGGACAGGGTAATCAGCCCCAGCATTTT. Its translation is CASSLGGQGNQPQHF. The chain is built from TRBV7-8 and TRBJ1-5; 9 bases are a match to TRBD1. V shed 1 base and J 4 bases; nucleotides not matched to a gene: 2. Germline CDR1 SGHVS, CDR2 FQNEAQ. This CDR3 is 15 amino acids long.

The chain uses TRBV19 and TRBJ2-2, with a tentative D call TRBD1 (6 bases). The CDR3 contains 16 residues. Germline loops: CDR1 LNHDA, CDR2 SQIVND (reference sequence). V was clipped by 7 bases and J by 5 bases, with 20 bases between them. CDR3 loop: CASTDPRGAGTGELFF. In nucleotides, the CDR3 is TGTGCCAGTACCGATCCCAGGGGCGCAGGGACCGGGGAGCTGTTTTTT.